The sequence of this T cell receptor beta chain was determined in a study of T cell repertoires in cytomegalovirus infection. Looking at the study overall: In public TCR beta signatures, there were indications of both CMV infection and matching HLA type.

MiXCR, applied by TCRdb to the reads, yields one record per CDR3 protein. This sample has some 920,000 distinct CDR3 sequences, with around 31% found just once. This CDR3 comprises 16 residues. The V gene's germline CDR1 is MGHRA and CDR2 YSYEKL. Between the trimmed V and J ends, which lost 1 base and 6 bases, there was a span of 16 bases. In this sample, this clonotype turned up a few times. Its target is not known. The chain carries TRBV4-1 and TRBJ1-5, with D possibly matching TRBD1 (6 bases). The starting material was cultured CD8+ T cells from PBMCs, obtained from culture after CMV antigen stimulation. The receptor's source is a human donor in good health (CMV status not recorded). Some clones in this sample may be carry-over from other donors' samples. In DNA, the CDR3 is TGCGCCAGCAGCCAAGGGACAGTCATGTCGGGTCAGCCCCAGCATTTT. Translation gives CASSQGTVMSGQPQHF.